This T cell receptor beta chain is from a study of T cell repertoires in cytomegalovirus infection. The wider study: The authors used CMV epitopes that were HLA-C-restricted (recently identified) and HLA-B-restricted (well studied). CMV infection and matching HLA type were both indicated by public TCR beta signatures.

One entry per CDR3 protein, called by TCRdb with MiXCR from the reads. This repertoire shows some 940,000 distinct CDR3 sequences, 31% found once; its top ten account for roughly 12%. About this clonotype itself: As yet, its antigen is unknown.

Study-wide results and caveats: Public TCR beta family frequency separated CMV-and-HLA carriers, including in an independent cohort. HLA-C-restricted, CMV-specific TCR beta clonotypes were dominant ex vivo.

This clonotype was sampled from a human donor in good health (CMV status not recorded). Some clones in this sample may be carry-over from other donors' samples. The material sequenced was cultured CD8+ T cells from PBMCs, taken from culture after CMV antigen stimulation.

The CDR3 spells CASTLRQGRNNEQFF. CDR3 sequence (DNA): TGTGCCAGTACCCTGAGGCAGGGTAGGAACAATGAGCAGTTCTTC. J is TRBJ2-1 and V is TRBV19; D might be TRBD1 (5 bases). This CDR3 has 15 amino acids. V lost 7 bases to trimming and J lost 5 bases, with 18 bases between them. Germline V gene sequence: CDR1 LNHDA, CDR2 SQIVND (reference sequence).